Listed below are T cell receptor beta chains from one sample, sequenced in a study of control samples from healthy donors and cancer patients. The table came from immunoSEQ multiplex PCR; TCRdb's copy has only in-frame clones and leaves some out. The repertoire holds 88,000 or so clones, with 85% to 95% as singletons. The source material was blood. These receptor sequences come from a woman under 30 in good health. Both conserved end residues are part of each CDR3. Fields, in order: V gene, clone size, J gene, CDR3 protein. Part of the rows lack a size; the others show once, few, many or a class for expanded clones.

TRBV5-6,-,TRBJ2-3,CASSFRLVGTDTQYF
TRBV20-1,-,TRBJ1-2,CSARDGYTF
TRBV3-1/TRBV3-2,-,TRBJ2-5,CASSQDLPGTGQETQYF
TRBV18,once,TRBJ1-2,CASSPGLDGYGYTF
TRBV5-6,-,TRBJ2-7,CASSSKVQDARYEQYF
TRBV28,-,TRBJ2-7,CASSFRVNLSGQYF
TRBV7-3,few,TRBJ1-6,CASSLNTANNSPLHF
TRBV7-8,-,TRBJ2-7,CASSLGTAIGSEQYF
TRBV7-9,-,TRBJ2-1,CASSGPSGSYNEQFF
TRBV13,-,TRBJ1-2,CASSRGPGNGYTF
TRBV6-5,-,TRBJ1-5,CASSGTGGNQPQHF
TRBV25-1,-,TRBJ2-5,CASRARDREGETQYF
TRBV13,-,TRBJ1-2,CASSLATGPPQYYGYTF
TRBV6-4,-,TRBJ2-7,CASTGRRQGAYEQYF
TRBV6-5,-,TRBJ2-7,CASSYGGRVAYEQYF
TRBV27,-,TRBJ1-1,CASSPLRSSRAFF
TRBV6-1,-,TRBJ2-1,CASSEQYSGGAYNEQFF
TRBV19,-,TRBJ2-4,CASSISVAGRQAKNIQYF
TRBV24-1,once,TRBJ2-1,CATSDPALAGGLNEQFF
TRBV6-5,-,TRBJ2-3,CASISGETTDTQYF
TRBV5-1,-,TRBJ2-7,CASSGGTGGYEQYF
TRBV28,-,TRBJ1-2,CASSPRQTGGYTF
TRBV19,-,TRBJ1-2,CASGASYGYTF
TRBV6-5,-,TRBJ2-7,CASSRGQGIYEQYF
TRBV6-4,-,TRBJ2-3,CASSKQGAAGTDTQYF
TRBV18,-,TRBJ1-1,CASSPEGNTEAFF
TRBV5-4,once,TRBJ1-3,CASSLEGLRTGNTIYF